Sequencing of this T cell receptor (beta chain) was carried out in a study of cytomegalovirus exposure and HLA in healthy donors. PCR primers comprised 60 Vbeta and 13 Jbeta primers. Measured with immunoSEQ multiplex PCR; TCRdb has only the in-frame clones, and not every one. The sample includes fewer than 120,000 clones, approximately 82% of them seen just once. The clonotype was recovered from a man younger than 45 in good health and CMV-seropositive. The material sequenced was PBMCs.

CDR3 bases: TGTGCCAGCAGAACAGGGAGCCAGCCCCAGCATTTT. It specifies CASRTGSQPQHF. This chain connects TRBV28 to TRBJ1-5, with D maybe TRBD1 (6 bases). Germline V lookup: CDR1 MDHEN, CDR2 SYDVKM. With 6 bases removed from V and 7 bases from J, the gap between germline ends came to 10 bases. CDR3 length: 12 amino acids.